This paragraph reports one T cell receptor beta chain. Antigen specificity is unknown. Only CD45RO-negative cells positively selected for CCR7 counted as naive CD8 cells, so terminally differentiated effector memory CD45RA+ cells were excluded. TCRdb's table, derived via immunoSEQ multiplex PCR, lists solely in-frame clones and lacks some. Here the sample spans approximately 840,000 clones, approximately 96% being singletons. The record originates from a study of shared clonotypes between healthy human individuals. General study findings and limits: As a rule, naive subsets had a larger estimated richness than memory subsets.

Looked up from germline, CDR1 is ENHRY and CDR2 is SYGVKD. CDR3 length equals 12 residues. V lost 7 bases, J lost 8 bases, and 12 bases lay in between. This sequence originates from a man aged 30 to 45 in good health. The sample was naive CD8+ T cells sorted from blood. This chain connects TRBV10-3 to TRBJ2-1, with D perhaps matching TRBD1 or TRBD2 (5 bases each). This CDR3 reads CAINGGVDEQFF. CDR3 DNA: TGTGCCATCAATGGGGGAGTCGATGAGCAGTTCTTC.